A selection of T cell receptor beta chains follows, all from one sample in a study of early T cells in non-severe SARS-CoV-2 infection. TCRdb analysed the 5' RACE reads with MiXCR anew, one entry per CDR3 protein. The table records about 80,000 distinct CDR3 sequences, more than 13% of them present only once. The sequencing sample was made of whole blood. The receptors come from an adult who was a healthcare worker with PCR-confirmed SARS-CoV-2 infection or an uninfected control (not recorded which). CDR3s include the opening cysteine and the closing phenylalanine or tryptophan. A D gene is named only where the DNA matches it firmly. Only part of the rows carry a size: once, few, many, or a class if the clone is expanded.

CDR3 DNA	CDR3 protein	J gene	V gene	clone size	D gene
TGTGCCAGCAGTTTCCGTCTTGCAACTAATGAAAAACTGTTTTTT	CASSFRLATNEKLFF	TRBJ1-4	TRBV27	many	NA
TGTGCCAGCCGCCCAGGGGGTCGCCCCTACGAGCAGTACTTC	CASRPGGRPYEQYF	TRBJ2-7	TRBV28	few	TRBD1
TGTGCCAGCAGCTTTGAAGATCCGGGACTATCCCGGGGGACCCAGTACTTC	CASSFEDPGLSRGTQYF	TRBJ2-5	TRBV7-9	many	TRBD2
TGTGCCAGCAGTGGTGGGGCGGATACGCAGTATTTT	CASSGGADTQYF	TRBJ2-3	TRBV2	NA	NA
TGCGCCAGCAGCTTGGGTCACCTTAATTCCAACAATGAGCAGTTCTTC	CASSLGHLNSNNEQFF	TRBJ2-1	TRBV5-1	NA	NA
TGTGCCAGCAGTCTGAGGCGGACCTTGGCAGGGACCACTGGGTACACCTTC	CASSLRRTLAGTTGYTF	TRBJ1-2	TRBV27	many	NA
TGCAGCGTGACTCTGTCTAGCGGGGTACGAGAGACCCAGTACTTC	CSVTLSSGVRETQYF	TRBJ2-5	TRBV29-1	NA	TRBD2
TGTGCCAGCACCCTTGGAGGGTGGGGGGCCAACGTCCTGACTTTC	CASTLGGWGANVLTF	TRBJ2-6	TRBV12-3/TRBV12-4	many	NA
TGTGCCAGCAGTGAACAGGGCAGCTCCTACAATGAGCAGTTCTTC	CASSEQGSSYNEQFF	TRBJ2-1	TRBV28	NA	NA
TGTGCCAGCAGTTCTGCCCGGGGGTACACCGGGGAGCTGTTTTTT	CASSSARGYTGELFF	TRBJ2-2	TRBV12-3/TRBV12-4	many	NA
TGTGCCACCAGCATGGGACCTCGAGAGACCCAGTACTTC	CATSMGPRETQYF	TRBJ2-5	TRBV15	NA	NA
TGTGCCAGCAGCTACACAGGGACACCATTATACGAGCAGTACTTC	CASSYTGTPLYEQYF	TRBJ2-7	TRBV11-2	NA	NA
TGCAGCGTTGTGCTGGGAGAGACCCAGTACTTC	CSVVLGETQYF	TRBJ2-5	TRBV29-1	many	NA
TGCAGTGCTGCCCACACAGGGGGCATCGCAGATACGCAGTATTTT	CSAAHTGGIADTQYF	TRBJ2-3	TRBV20-1	many	TRBD1
TGTGCCATCAGTGGCGGGGACTATGGCTACACCTTC	CAISGGDYGYTF	TRBJ1-2	TRBV10-3	few	NA
TGTGCCAGCAGCCAAGCGTCTTCTGGAAACACCATATATTTT	CASSQASSGNTIYF	TRBJ1-3	TRBV4-2	many	NA
TGCAGTGCTAGGAGGGGGCACGGTAATGAAAAACTGTTTTTT	CSARRGHGNEKLFF	TRBJ1-4	TRBV20-1	NA	TRBD1
TGTGCCAGCAGCCCCCTCCAAAGTAATTCACCCCTCCACTTT	CASSPLQSNSPLHF	TRBJ1-6	TRBV7-2	NA	NA
TGCGCCAGCAGCCGAAACCCGGGACAAGCTTACTATGGCTACACCTTC	CASSRNPGQAYYGYTF	TRBJ1-2	TRBV5-1	NA	NA
TGTGCCAGCAGTTACCGGGAAAACGGGGAGCTGTTTTTT	CASSYRENGELFF	TRBJ2-2	TRBV6-2/TRBV6-3	NA	NA
TGTGCCAGCAGTTTATATGGGACGACGGATTCACCCCTCCACTTT	CASSLYGTTDSPLHF	TRBJ1-6	TRBV27	few	NA
TGTGCCAGCACCCCGGAGGCGATCACAGATACGCAGTATTTT	CASTPEAITDTQYF	TRBJ2-3	TRBV5-4	few	NA
TGTGCCAGCAGTTCGGGTGCTGGGGCCAACGTCCTGACTTTC	CASSSGAGANVLTF	TRBJ2-6	TRBV28	few	NA
TGCAGCGTTGAATTGACGCGGGGGGGCATTCAGTACTTC	CSVELTRGGIQYF	TRBJ2-4	TRBV29-1	few	TRBD2
TGTGCCAGCAGCCCCTTAACGGGGGATGAAAAACTGTTTTTT	CASSPLTGDEKLFF	TRBJ1-4	TRBV7-9	NA	NA
TGTGCCAGCAGCTTCGGAGGGGGGAGGAGCGAGACCCAGTACTTC	CASSFGGGRSETQYF	TRBJ2-5	TRBV7-9	NA	NA
TGTGCCAGCAGTGCCCTGTCCGGGACACCGGAGCAGTACTTC	CASSALSGTPEQYF	TRBJ2-7	TRBV28	few	NA
TGTGCCAGCTCCCCTAGACAGGAGTTCACTGAAGCTTTCTTT	CASSPRQEFTEAFF	TRBJ1-1	TRBV18	many	NA
TGTGCCAGCAGTCTGACAGGGGCAGACACAGATACGCAGTATTTT	CASSLTGADTDTQYF	TRBJ2-3	TRBV12-3/TRBV12-4	NA	TRBD1
TGTGCCAGCAAGCCCCCGGGGGGCCCCTCCTACAATGAGCAGTTCTTC	CASKPPGGPSYNEQFF	TRBJ2-1	TRBV6-6	many	NA
TGTGCCAGCAGTTACTGGGCCGGGGAGACCCAGTACTTC	CASSYWAGETQYF	TRBJ2-5	TRBV6-2/TRBV6-3	few	NA
TGTGCCAGCAGTTTCTTCCCCGGCGGACAGACAGATACGCAGTATTTT	CASSFFPGGQTDTQYF	TRBJ2-3	TRBV12-3/TRBV12-4	few	NA
TGTGCCAGCAGTGAAAGTGGGGACACCCTAGCACGCACCGGGGAGCTGTTTTTT	CASSESGDTLARTGELFF	TRBJ2-2	TRBV2	few	NA
TGCAGTGCTGGGGAAGCGAGGGATGGCTACACCTTC	CSAGEARDGYTF	TRBJ1-2	TRBV20-1	few	NA
TGTGCCAGCAGTGAAGCCTCCCCCGGAGGGAGCACTGAAGCTTTCTTT	CASSEASPGGSTEAFF	TRBJ1-1	TRBV2	many	NA
TGCAGTGCTAGTACCAGCCACACAACTAATGAAAAACTGTTTTTT	CSASTSHTTNEKLFF	TRBJ1-4	TRBV20-1	many	NA
TGTGCCAGCAGCTTGAGGGGGCGAGAGACCCAGTACTTC	CASSLRGRETQYF	TRBJ2-5	TRBV11-2	NA	TRBD1
TGTGCCAGCAGTTTAACAGAGACCAATGAGCAGTTCTTC	CASSLTETNEQFF	TRBJ2-1	TRBV12-3/TRBV12-4	NA	NA
TGTGCCAGCAGTTACGGGGGACCAGAGACCCAGTACTTC	CASSYGGPETQYF	TRBJ2-5	TRBV6-5	NA	NA
TGTGCCAGCAGCTTAGGGGGCGCACGGTATGGCTACACCTTC	CASSLGGARYGYTF	TRBJ1-2	TRBV11-2	few	NA
TGCAGCGTGTCCGGGACAGGGGATGGCTACACCTTC	CSVSGTGDGYTF	TRBJ1-2	TRBV29-1	many	TRBD1
TGCAGTGCAAACAGGGGTATGAACACTGAAGCTTTCTTT	CSANRGMNTEAFF	TRBJ1-1	TRBV20-1	NA	TRBD1
TGTGCCAGCAGTAACCCACAGGGGGGCTACACCTTC	CASSNPQGGYTF	TRBJ1-2	TRBV6-5	NA	TRBD1
TGTGCCAGCAGTGAAGTAATCTATGGCTACACCTTC	CASSEVIYGYTF	TRBJ1-2	TRBV6-1	NA	NA
TGCAGCGTTGTTATCGGGATCGCAGATACGCAGTATTTT	CSVVIGIADTQYF	TRBJ2-3	TRBV29-1	NA	NA
TGCAGTGCTAGGGCGGACGGAAGGGTCTATGGCTACACCTTC	CSARADGRVYGYTF	TRBJ1-2	TRBV20-1	few	NA
TGTGCCAGCAGCTTTCCCCGGCCATCTGAAGCTTTCTTT	CASSFPRPSEAFF	TRBJ1-1	TRBV7-2	NA	NA
TGTGCCATCAGTGTAGTCAGGGCGTTGGGAGATACGCAGTATTTT	CAISVVRALGDTQYF	TRBJ2-3	TRBV10-3	many	NA
TGTGCCAGCAGCAGGGACAGGGGATCAGGAAACACCATATATTTT	CASSRDRGSGNTIYF	TRBJ1-3	TRBV5-6	once	TRBD1
TGTGCCAGCAGTTACTCCTCCGGGACATCCGACTATGATGAGCAGTTCTTC	CASSYSSGTSDYDEQFF	TRBJ2-1	TRBV6-2/TRBV6-3	few	NA
TGTGCCAGCAGGCGGGGTTCTTACAACTATGGCTACACCTTC	CASRRGSYNYGYTF	TRBJ1-2	TRBV28	NA	NA
TGTGCCAGCAGCTTCTCAACAGTGGGGAACATTCAGTACTTC	CASSFSTVGNIQYF	TRBJ2-4	TRBV7-9	many	NA
TGTGCCAGCAGCCGAGCGGACACCTCGGGCGAGCAGTACTTC	CASSRADTSGEQYF	TRBJ2-7	TRBV7-2	many	NA
TGCAGCGTGGCGGGGACAGGGATTAGCTATGGCTACACCTTC	CSVAGTGISYGYTF	TRBJ1-2	TRBV29-1	few	TRBD1
TGTGCCAGCACCGGGGGGCACGGTTCACCCCTCCACTTT	CASTGGHGSPLHF	TRBJ1-6	TRBV6-2/TRBV6-3	NA	NA
TGTGCCAGCAGCCAAGGTACGGGGGACACAGATACGCAGTATTTT	CASSQGTGDTDTQYF	TRBJ2-3	TRBV4-2	NA	NA
TGTGCCAGCAGCCAGTCCGGGACAGGGCGGCCCGGCTACACCTTC	CASSQSGTGRPGYTF	TRBJ1-2	TRBV6-2/TRBV6-3	NA	TRBD1
TGCGCCAGCAGTACCCGGACAGGGTTTGACGAGCAGTACTTC	CASSTRTGFDEQYF	TRBJ2-7	TRBV5-1	NA	TRBD1
TGCGCCAGCAGTCGCTGGGACCCTCCCGGCAATCAGCCCCAGCATTTT	CASSRWDPPGNQPQHF	TRBJ1-5	TRBV23-1	many	NA